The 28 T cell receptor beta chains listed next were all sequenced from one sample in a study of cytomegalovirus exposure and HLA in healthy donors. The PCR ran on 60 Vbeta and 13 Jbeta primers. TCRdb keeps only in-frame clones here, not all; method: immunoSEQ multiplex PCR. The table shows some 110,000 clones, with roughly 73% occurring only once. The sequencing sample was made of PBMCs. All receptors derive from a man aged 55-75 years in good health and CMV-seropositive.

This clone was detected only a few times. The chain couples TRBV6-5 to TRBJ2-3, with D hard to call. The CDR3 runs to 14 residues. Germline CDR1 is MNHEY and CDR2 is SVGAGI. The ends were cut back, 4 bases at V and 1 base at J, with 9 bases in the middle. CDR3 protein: CASSSGAGTDTQYF. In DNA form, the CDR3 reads TGTGCCAGCAGTTCCGGTGCGGGCACAGATACGCAGTATTTT.

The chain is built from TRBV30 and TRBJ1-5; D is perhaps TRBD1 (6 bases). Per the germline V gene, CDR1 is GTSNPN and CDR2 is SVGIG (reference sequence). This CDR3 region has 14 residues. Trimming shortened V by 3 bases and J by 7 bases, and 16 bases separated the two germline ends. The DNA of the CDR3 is TGTGCCTGGAGCACAGGGAATTCGGAACAGCCCCAGCATTTT. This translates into CAWSTGNSEQPQHF.

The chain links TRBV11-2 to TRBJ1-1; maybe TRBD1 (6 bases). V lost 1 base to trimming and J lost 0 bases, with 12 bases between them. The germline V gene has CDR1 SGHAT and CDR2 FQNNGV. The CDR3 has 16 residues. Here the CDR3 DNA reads TGTGCCAGCAGCTTAGCAGGGGTGCACCTGAACACTGAAGCTTTCTTT. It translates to CASSLAGVHLNTEAFF. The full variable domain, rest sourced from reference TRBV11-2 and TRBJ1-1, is EAGVAQSPRYKIIEKRQSVAFWCNPISGHATLYWYQQILGQGPKLLIQFQNNGVVDDSQLPKDRFSAERLKGVDSTLKIQPAKLEDSAVYLCASSLAGVHLNTEAFFGQGTRLTVV.

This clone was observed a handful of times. The DNA for the CDR3 is TGTGCCAGCAGCGAGGTGGAGACCCAGTACTTC. Its translation: CASSEVETQYF. V gene TRBV7-4 combines with J gene TRBJ2-5; D gene uncertain. The length of the CDR3 is 11 residues. V lost 5 bases and J 5 bases, leaving 6 bases between the germline ends. Per germline, CDR1 SGHVT and CDR2 SQSDAQ. Together with reference TRBV7-4 and TRBJ2-5, the CDR3 gives the full variable domain: GAGVSQSPRYKVAKRGRDVALRCDSISGHVTLYWYRQTLGQGSEVLTYSQSDAQRDKSGRPSGRFSAERPERSVSTLKIQRTEQGDSAVYLCASSEVETQYFGPGTRLLVL.

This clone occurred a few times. The DNA for the CDR3 is TGTGCCACCAGCACCTGGACAGGGGGTCTTTTGAACTATGGCTACACCTTC. This codes for CATSTWTGGLLNYGYTF. The chain links TRBV15 to TRBJ1-2, with 10 nucleotides matching TRBD1. The CDR3 is 17 residues long. With V trimmed by 4 bases and J by 2 bases, 10 bases remained unmatched. Germline V gives CDR1 LNHNV, CDR2 YYDKDF (reference sequence).

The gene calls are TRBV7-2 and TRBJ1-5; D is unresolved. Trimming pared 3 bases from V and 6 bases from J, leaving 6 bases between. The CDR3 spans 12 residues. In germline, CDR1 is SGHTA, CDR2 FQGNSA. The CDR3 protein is CASSFYGQPQHF. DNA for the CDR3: TGTGCCAGCAGCTTTTACGGTCAGCCCCAGCATTTT.

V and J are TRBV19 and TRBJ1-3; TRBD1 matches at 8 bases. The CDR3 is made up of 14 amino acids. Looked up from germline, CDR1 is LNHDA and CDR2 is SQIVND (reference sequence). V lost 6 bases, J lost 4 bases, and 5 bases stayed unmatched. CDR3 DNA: TGTGCCAGTAGCGCAGGGGGCAGGGGAAACACCATATATTTT. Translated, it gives CASSAGGRGNTIYF. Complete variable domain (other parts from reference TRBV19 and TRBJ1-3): DGGITQSPKYLFRKEGQNVTLSCEQNLNHDAMYWYRQDPGQGLRLIYYSQIVNDFQKGDIAEGYSVSREKKESFPLTVTSAQKNPTAFYLCASSAGGRGNTIYFGEGSWLTVV.

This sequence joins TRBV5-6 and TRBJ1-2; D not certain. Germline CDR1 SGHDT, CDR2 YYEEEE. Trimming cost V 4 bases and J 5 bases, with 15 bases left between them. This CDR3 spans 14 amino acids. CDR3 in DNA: TGTGCCAGCAGCCCCCGCCCTCGCGTTTATGGCTACACCTTC. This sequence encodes CASSPRPRVYGYTF.

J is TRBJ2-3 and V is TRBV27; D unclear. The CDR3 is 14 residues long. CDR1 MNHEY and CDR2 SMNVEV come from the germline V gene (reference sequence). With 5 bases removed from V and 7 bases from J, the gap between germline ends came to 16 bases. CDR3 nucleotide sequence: TGTGCCAGCAGTCCCCATGAGGTATTCAATACGCAGTATTTT. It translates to CASSPHEVFNTQYF.

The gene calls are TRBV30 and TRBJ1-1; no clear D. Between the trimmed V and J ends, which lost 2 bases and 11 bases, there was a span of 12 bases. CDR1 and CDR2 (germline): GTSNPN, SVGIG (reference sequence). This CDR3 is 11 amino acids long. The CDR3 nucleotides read TGTGCCTGGAGTCTACGGGGTTCGGCTTTCTTT. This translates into CAWSLRGSAFF.

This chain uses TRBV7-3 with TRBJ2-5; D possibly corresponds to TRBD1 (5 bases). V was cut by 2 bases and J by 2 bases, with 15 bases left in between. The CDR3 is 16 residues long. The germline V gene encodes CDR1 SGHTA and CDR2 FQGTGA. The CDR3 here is CASSLSGSGIQETQYF. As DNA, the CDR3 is TGTGCCAGCAGCTTATCAGGGTCGGGTATACAAGAGACCCAGTACTTC. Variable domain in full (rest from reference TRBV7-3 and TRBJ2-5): GAGVSQTPSNKVTEKGKYVELRCDPISGHTALYWYRQSLGQGPEFLIYFQGTGAADDSGLPNDRFFAVRPEGSVSTLKIQRTERGDSAVYLCASSLSGSGIQETQYFGPGTRLLVL.

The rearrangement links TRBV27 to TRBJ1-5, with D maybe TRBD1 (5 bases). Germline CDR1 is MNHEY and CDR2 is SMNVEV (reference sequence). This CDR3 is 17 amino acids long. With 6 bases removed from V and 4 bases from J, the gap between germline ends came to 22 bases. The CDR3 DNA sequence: TGTGCCAGCAGCCCCTCGCTCGGGGACTTTTATAATCAGCCCCAGCATTTT. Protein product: CASSPSLGDFYNQPQHF.

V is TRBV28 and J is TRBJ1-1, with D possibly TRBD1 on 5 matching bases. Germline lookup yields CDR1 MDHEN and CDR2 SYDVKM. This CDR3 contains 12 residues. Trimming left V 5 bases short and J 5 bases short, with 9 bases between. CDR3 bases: TGTGCCAGCAGTGTCCAGGGTACTGAAGCTTTCTTT. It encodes CASSVQGTEAFF.

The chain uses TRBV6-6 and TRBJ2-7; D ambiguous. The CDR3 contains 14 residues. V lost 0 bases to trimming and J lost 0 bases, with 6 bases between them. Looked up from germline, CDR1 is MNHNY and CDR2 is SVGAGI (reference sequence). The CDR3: CASSYSVSSYEQYF. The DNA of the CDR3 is TGTGCCAGCAGTTACTCGGTTAGCTCCTACGAGCAGTACTTC.

The CDR3 coding sequence is TGTGCCAGCAGTTGGGACAGTCGAGAAGGGGACACCGGGGAGCTGTTTTTT. Its protein is CASSWDSREGDTGELFF. The rearrangement joins TRBV28 to TRBJ2-2; 7 nucleotides match TRBD1. The trim removed 4 bases at V and 3 bases at J, leaving 11 bases unmatched. CDR1 and CDR2 from the germline V gene are MDHEN and SYDVKM. This CDR3 is 17 amino acids long.

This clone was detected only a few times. The CDR3 sequence: CASINRLVLDTQYF. The CDR3 nucleotides read TGTGCCAGCATAAACCGACTAGTCCTAGATACGCAGTATTTT. The chain carries TRBV28 and TRBJ2-3; possible D gene TRBD2, 6 bases. The length of the CDR3 is 14 residues. From germline, CDR1 is MDHEN and CDR2 SYDVKM. Trimming took off 7 bases at V and 5 bases at J, with 16 bases between the two ends.

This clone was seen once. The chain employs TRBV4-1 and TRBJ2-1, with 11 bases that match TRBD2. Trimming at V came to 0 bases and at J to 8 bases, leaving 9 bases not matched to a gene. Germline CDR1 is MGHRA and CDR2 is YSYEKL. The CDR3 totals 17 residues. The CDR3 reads CASSQDLGLAAVDEQFF. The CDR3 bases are TGCGCCAGCAGCCAAGATTTGGGACTAGCGGCGGTCGATGAGCAGTTCTTC.

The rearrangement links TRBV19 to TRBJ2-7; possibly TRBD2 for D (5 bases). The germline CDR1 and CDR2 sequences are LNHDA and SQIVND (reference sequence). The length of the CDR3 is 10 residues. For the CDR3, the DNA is TGTGCTGCTGGCGGGTACGAGCAGTACTTC. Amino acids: CAAGGYEQYF.

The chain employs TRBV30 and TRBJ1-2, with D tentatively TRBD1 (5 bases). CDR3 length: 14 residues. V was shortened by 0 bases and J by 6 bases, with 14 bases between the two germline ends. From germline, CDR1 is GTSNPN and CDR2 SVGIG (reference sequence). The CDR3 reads CAWSVRRTQNGYTF. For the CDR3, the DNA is TGTGCCTGGAGTGTACGACGGACACAGAATGGCTACACCTTC.

This CDR3 is CASSIGIGGGANTGELFF. CDR3 bases: TGTGCCAGTAGTATAGGAATAGGCGGGGGGGCGAACACCGGGGAGCTGTTTTTT. The chain links TRBV19 to TRBJ2-2; 9 bases align to TRBD2. The CDR3 totals 18 residues. The V and J ends lost 1 base and 0 bases, in that order; junction bases with no gene match: 6. CDR1 is LNHDA and CDR2 is SQIVND in the germline V gene (reference sequence).

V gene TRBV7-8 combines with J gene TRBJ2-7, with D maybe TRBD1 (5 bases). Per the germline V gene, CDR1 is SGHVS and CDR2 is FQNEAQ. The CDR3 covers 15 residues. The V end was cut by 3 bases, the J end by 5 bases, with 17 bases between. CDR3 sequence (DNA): TGTGCCAGCAGCTTTCACAGGTTTCAAGGGAACGAGCAGTACTTC. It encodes CASSFHRFQGNEQYF.

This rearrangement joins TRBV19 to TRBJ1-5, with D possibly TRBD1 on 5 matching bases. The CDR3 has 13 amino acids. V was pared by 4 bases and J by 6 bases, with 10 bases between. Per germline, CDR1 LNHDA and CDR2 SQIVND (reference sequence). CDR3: CASSRGVGQPQHF. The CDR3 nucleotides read TGTGCCAGTAGTAGGGGGGTTGGTCAGCCCCAGCATTTT.

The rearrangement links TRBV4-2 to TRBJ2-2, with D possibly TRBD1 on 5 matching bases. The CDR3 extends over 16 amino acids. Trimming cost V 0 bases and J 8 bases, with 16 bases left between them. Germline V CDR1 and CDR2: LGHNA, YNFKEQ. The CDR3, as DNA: TGTGCCAGCAGCCAAGAAAGGGGCCCGCAATTAGGGGAGCTGTTTTTT. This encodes CASSQERGPQLGELFF.

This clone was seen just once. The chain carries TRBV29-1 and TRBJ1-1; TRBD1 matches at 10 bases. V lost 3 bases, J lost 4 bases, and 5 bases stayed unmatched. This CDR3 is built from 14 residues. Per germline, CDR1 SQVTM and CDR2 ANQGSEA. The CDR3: CSVDMRTGGTEAFF. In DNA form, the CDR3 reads TGCAGCGTTGATATGCGGACAGGGGGCACTGAAGCTTTCTTT.

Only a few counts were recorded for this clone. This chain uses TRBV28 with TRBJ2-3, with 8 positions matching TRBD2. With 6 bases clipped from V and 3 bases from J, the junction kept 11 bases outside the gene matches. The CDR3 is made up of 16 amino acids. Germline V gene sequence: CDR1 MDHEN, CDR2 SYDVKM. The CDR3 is CASRPALAGSTDTQYF. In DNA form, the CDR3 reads TGTGCCAGCAGGCCTGCTCTAGCGGGTTCTACAGATACGCAGTATTTT.

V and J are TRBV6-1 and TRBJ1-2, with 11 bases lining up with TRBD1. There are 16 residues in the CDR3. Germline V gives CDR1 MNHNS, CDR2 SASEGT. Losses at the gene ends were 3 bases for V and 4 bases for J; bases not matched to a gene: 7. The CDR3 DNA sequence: TGTGCCAGCAGTGAGGACAGGGGGCTACTCCTCTATGGCTACACCTTC. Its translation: CASSEDRGLLLYGYTF.

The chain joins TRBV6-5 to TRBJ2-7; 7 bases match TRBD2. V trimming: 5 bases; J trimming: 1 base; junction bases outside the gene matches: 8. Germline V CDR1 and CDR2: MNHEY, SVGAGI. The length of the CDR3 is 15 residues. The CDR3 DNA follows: TGTGCCAGCAGTAACACGGGGGGTAGGTCCTACGAGCAGTACTTC. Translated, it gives CASSNTGGRSYEQYF.

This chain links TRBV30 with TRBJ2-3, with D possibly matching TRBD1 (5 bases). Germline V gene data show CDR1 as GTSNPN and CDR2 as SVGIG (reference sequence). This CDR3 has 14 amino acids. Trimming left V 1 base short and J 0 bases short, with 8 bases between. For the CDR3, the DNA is TGTGCCTGGAGTGAGGGGATTAGCACAGATACGCAGTATTTT. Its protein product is CAWSEGISTDTQYF.